Only a few counts were recorded for the clone carrying this TCR beta chain. The data derive from a study of T-cell reconstitution after alpha-beta-depleted transplantation in children. Library preparation (for TCRbeta) was performed with unique molecular identifiers. Each CDR3 protein is one row after TCRdb ran MiXCR on the PCR reads. The repertoire holds approximately 640,000 distinct CDR3 sequences, with around 17% as singletons. This clonotype was sampled from a human donor who donated a stem cell graft to a child with acute myeloid leukemia. The specimen comprised PBMCs from the stem cell graft donor, sampled from the stem cell graft.

This CDR3 reads CASKPGAAYQETQYF. The CDR3 nucleotides read TGTGCCAGCAAGCCTGGGGCGGCTTACCAAGAGACCCAGTACTTC. The V and J genes are TRBV28 and TRBJ2-5; TRBD1 is a possible D gene (5 bases). The CDR3 has 15 amino acids. Germline assignment: CDR1 MDHEN and CDR2 SYDVKM. V was cut by 7 bases and J by 0 bases, with 15 bases left in between.